The text below deals with one T cell receptor (beta chain). This sample is drawn from a study of blood T cell repertoires in COVID-19. On the study more broadly: The samples span acute and convalescent COVID-19 from the United States, Italy and Spain. From T cells, B-cell-depleted T cells, or PBMCs came the material, which was cDNA or gDNA.

In the original workflow: Estimated nucleated cell counts came from reference gene primer amplification. This table comes from immunoSEQ multiplex PCR, and its TCRdb copy is limited to in-frame clones, with some not included. V and J calls and clone size follow that table, whereas D and trimming were derived from the DNA. The table shows 200,000 to 250,000 clones, with approximately 77% occurring only once. The origin of this receptor is a woman of 80 years or more with acute or convalescent COVID-19. The sequencing sample was made of peripheral blood.

CDR3 bases: TGTGCCAGCAGCTCCATCCCAGACACTGAAGCTTTCTTT. This gives the protein CASSSIPDTEAFF. The gene calls are TRBV7-2 and TRBJ1-1, with unresolved D. Between the trimmed V and J ends, which lost 4 bases and 3 bases, there was a span of 9 bases. This CDR3 is built from 13 residues. Per germline, CDR1 SGHTA and CDR2 FQGNSA. Variable domain in full (rest from reference TRBV7-2 and TRBJ1-1): GAGVSQSPSNKVTEKGKDVELRCDPISGHTALYWYRQSLGQGLEFLIYFQGNSAPDKSGLPSDRFSAERTGGSVSTLTIQRTQQEDSAVYLCASSSIPDTEAFFGQGTRLTVV.